A single sample gave rise to the 8 T cell receptor beta chains below, sequenced in a study of T-cell memory formation after mild COVID-19 (dated by TCRdb to about 2021). Receptor libraries were prepared by 5' RACE. Data came from an Illumina NovaSeq 6000. TCRdb passed the public sequencing reads through fastp at Q25 and MiXCR, retaining productive beta sequences. When rows share a CDR3 protein, they turn into one entry using the most common DNA and genes. A total of roughly 300,000 distinct CDR3 sequences appear in this sample, about 16% of them only once. The leading ten clones occupy roughly 24% of the sample. Sequencing was carried out using PBMCs or a T cell subset sorted from them (not recorded which). Receptor source: a man aged 18 to 35 who had mild COVID-19 (a few samples of this study predate the infection). The sample titles of this study are shuffled in the database, so cell type and time point are left out; the donor was told from shared clones.

In this sample, this clonotype turned up many times. V usage is TRBV7-2 and J usage is TRBJ1-1; D is perhaps TRBD1 (6 bases). V lost 8 bases and J lost 3, with 16 bases in between. The CDR3 is 14 amino acids. Germline CDR1 is SGHTA and CDR2 is FQGNSA. CDR3 in DNA: TGTGCCAGCCGCATAATTACAGGGTACACTGAAGCTTTCTTT. Protein: CASRIITGYTEAFF.

CDR3 sequence reads: CASSEESYEQYF. The CDR3 nucleotides read TGTGCCAGCAGTGAGGAGAGTTACGAGCAGTACTTC. The chain links TRBV2 to TRBJ2-7; D remains unclear. The V end was cut by 3 bases, the J end by 4 bases, with 7 bases between. The CDR3 contains 12 residues. In germline, CDR1 is SNHLY, CDR2 FYNNEI.

V and J are TRBV7-9 and TRBJ2-3; 7 nucleotides line up with TRBD1. CDR3 length: 16 residues. Germline V gives CDR1 SEHNR, CDR2 FQNEAQ (reference sequence). After removal of 5 bases from V and 2 bases from J, the junction contained 10 bases not matched to a gene. The CDR3 nucleotides read TGTGCCAGCAGCCCATCCGGGACAGTCTACACAGATACGCAGTATTTT. This sequence encodes CASSPSGTVYTDTQYF.

This clonotype occurred a few times. The chain carries TRBV29-1 and TRBJ1-2; 10 nucleotides match TRBD1. The V gene's germline CDR1 is SQVTM and CDR2 ANQGSEA. With V trimmed by 4 bases and J by 4 bases, 3 bases remained unmatched. The CDR3 totals 13 residues. CDR3 protein: CSVATGGAYGYTF. The CDR3 DNA is TGCAGCGTTGCGACAGGGGGCGCCTATGGCTACACCTTC.

This chain uses TRBV20-1 with TRBJ2-7; 10 positions match TRBD2. The CDR3 sequence is 16 residues long. Germline values: CDR1 DFQATT, CDR2 SNEGSKA (reference sequence). V shed 3 bases and J 2 bases; nucleotides not matched to a gene: 10. CDR3 in DNA: TGCAGTGCTAGGCGATATAGCGGGGGGCTTACCTACGAGCAGTACTTC. It codes for CSARRYSGGLTYEQYF.

V and J are TRBV6-2 or TRBV6-3 and TRBJ2-6; D is possibly TRBD1 (5 bases). Trimming shortened V by 0 bases and J by 2 bases, and 14 bases separated the two germline ends. The CDR3 totals 18 residues. CDR1 is MNHEY and CDR2 is SVGEGT in the germline V gene. This CDR3 is CASSYSMAGPPGANVLTF. The CDR3 nucleotides read TGTGCCAGCAGTTACTCGATGGCAGGGCCCCCTGGGGCCAACGTCCTGACTTTC.

This clonotype was seen more than once but under ten times. The J gene is TRBJ2-1, the V gene TRBV2, with D perhaps TRBD2 (6 bases). Trimming cost V 5 bases and J 0 bases, with 17 bases left between them. The germline CDR1 and CDR2 sequences are SNHLY and FYNNEI. The CDR3 runs 17 residues. The CDR3: CASSPRDPGSSYNEQFF. The CDR3 coding sequence is TGTGCCAGCAGTCCGCGGGACCCCGGGAGCTCCTACAATGAGCAGTTCTTC.

The chain uses TRBV10-3 and TRBJ1-2, with D uncertain. The CDR3 consists of 13 residues. CDR1 and CDR2 (germline): ENHRY, SYGVKD. V lost 3 bases and J lost 4, with 9 bases in between. CDR3 bases: TGTGCCATCAGTGATATGATGATCTATGGCTACACCTTC. Translation gives CAISDMMIYGYTF.